This T cell receptor beta chain appears in the sequencing data of a study of blood T cell repertoires in COVID-19. The CDR3 has 13 amino acids. Trimming took off 2 bases at V and 8 bases at J, with 9 bases between the two ends. CDR1 SNHLY and CDR2 FYNNEI come from the germline V gene. The protocol was immunoSEQ multiplex PCR, while the TCRdb copy is restricted to in-frame clones and leaves out a portion. The sample carries 200,000 or so clones, almost 85% recorded once. The clonotype comes from a human donor with acute or convalescent COVID-19. The donor label of this sample is uncertain. This chain joins TRBV2 and TRBJ1-4; possible D gene TRBD1, 5 bases. Source material: peripheral blood. DNA of the CDR3: TGTGCCAGCAGTGAATACAGGTGGGAAAAACTGTTTTTT. It codes for CASSEYRWEKLFF.